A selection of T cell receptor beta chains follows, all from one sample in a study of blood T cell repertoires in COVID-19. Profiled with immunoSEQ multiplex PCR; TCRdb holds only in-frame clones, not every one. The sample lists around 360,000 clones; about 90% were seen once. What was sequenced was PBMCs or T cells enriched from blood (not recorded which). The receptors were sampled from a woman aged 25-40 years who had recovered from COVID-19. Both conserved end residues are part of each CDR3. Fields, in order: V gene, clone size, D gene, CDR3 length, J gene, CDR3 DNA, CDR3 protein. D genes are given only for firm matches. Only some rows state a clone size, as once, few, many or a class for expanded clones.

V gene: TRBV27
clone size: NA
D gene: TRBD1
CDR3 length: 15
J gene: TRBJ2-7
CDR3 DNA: TGTGCCAGCAGTTTAAGGTCTCCAGGGGGCTACGAGCAGTACTTC
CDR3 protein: CASSLRSPGGYEQYF

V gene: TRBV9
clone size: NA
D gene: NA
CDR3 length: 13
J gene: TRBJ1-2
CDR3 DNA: TGTGCCAGCAGCGTAGGACAGGAAAATGGCTACACCTTC
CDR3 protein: CASSVGQENGYTF

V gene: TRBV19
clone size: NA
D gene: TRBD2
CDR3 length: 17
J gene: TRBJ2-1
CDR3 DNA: TGTGCCAGTAGTATCGTTCTAGCGGGAGTTACGGGTAATGAGCAGTTCTTC
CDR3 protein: CASSIVLAGVTGNEQFF

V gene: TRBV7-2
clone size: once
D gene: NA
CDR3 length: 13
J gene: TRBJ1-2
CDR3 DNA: TGTGCCAGCAGTAACGGACAGCGATATGGCTACACCTTC
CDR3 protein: CASSNGQRYGYTF

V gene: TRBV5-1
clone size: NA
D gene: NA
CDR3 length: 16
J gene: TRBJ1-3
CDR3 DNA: TGCGCCAGCAGCTTGGCGACAGGTAGTTCTGGAAACACCATATATTTT
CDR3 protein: CASSLATGSSGNTIYF

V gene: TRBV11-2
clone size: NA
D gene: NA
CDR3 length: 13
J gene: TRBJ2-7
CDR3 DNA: TGTGCCAGCAGCGGAAACTACTCTATCGAGCAGTACTTC
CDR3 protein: CASSGNYSIEQYF

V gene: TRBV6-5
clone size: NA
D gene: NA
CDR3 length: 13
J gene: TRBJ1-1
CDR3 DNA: TGTGCCAGCAGTTACTCCCCCGACACTGAAGCTTTCTTT
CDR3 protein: CASSYSPDTEAFF

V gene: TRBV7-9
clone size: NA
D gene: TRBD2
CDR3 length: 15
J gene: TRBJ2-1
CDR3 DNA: TGTGCCAGCAGCCTAGCGGGGGGTACCTACAATGAGCAGTTCTTC
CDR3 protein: CASSLAGGTYNEQFF

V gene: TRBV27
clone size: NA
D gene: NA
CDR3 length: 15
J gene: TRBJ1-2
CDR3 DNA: TGTGCCAGCAGCCCCCATGGCCAAGATTCCTATGGCTACACCTTC
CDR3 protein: CASSPHGQDSYGYTF

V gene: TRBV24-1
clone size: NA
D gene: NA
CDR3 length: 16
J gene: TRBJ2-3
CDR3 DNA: TGTGCCACCAGTGATTTGGGACAGAAAGGCCCAGATACGCAGTATTTT
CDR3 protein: CATSDLGQKGPDTQYF

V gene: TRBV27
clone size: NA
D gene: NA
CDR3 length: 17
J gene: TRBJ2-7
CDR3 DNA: TGTGCCAGCAGTTTACGCTCTCCGGCAGGGTTAGATGACGAGCAGTACTTC
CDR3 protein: CASSLRSPAGLDDEQYF

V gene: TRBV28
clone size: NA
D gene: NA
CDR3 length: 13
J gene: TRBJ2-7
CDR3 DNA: TGTGCCAGCAAGATAGGGGAAAGCTACGAGCAGTACTTC
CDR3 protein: CASKIGESYEQYF

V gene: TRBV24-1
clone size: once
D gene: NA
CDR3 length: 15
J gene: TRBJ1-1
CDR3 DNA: TGTGCCACCAGTGATACCGACAGGTGGGACACTGAAGCTTTCTTT
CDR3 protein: CATSDTDRWDTEAFF

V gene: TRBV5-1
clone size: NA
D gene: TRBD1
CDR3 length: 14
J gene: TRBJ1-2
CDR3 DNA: TGCGCCAGCAGCCGGGAACAGGGGGCGGGTGGCTACACCTTC
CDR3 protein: CASSREQGAGGYTF

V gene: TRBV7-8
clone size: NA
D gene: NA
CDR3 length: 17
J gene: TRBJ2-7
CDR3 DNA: TGTGCCAGCAGCTTAAGGGGTGGGGCAGGGCGAACCTACGAGCAGTACTTC
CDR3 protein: CASSLRGGAGRTYEQYF

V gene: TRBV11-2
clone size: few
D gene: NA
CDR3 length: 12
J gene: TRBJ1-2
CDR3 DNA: TGTGCCAGCAGCGCATACGAGTATGGCTACACCTTC
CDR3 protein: CASSAYEYGYTF

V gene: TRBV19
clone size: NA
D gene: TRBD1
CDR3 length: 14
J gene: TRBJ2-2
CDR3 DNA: TGTGCCAGTAGAGGGACAGCCAACACCGGGGAGCTGTTTTTT
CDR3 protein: CASRGTANTGELFF

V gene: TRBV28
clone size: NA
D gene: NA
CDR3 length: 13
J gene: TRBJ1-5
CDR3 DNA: TGTGCCAGCAGTTTCCAGGGTTTAAGGCCCCAGCATTTT
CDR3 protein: CASSFQGLRPQHF

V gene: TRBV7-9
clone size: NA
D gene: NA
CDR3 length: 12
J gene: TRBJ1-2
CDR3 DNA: TGTGCCAGCAGCATCGCCGGGAGGCGGTACACCTTC
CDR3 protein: CASSIAGRRYTF

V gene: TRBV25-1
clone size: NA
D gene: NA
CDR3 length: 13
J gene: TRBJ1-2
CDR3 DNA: TGTGCCAGCAGTCGGGCAGGGCCCTATGGCTACACCTTC
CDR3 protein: CASSRAGPYGYTF

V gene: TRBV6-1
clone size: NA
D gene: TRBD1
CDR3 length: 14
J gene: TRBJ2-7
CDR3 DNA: TGTGCCAGCAGTGAAAGGGACAGGACCTACGAGCAGTACTTC
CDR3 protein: CASSERDRTYEQYF

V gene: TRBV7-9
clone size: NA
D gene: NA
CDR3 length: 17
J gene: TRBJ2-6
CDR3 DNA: TGTGCCAGCAGCTTAGCCAGGGCTGGCTCTGGGGCCAACGTCCTGACTTTC
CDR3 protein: CASSLARAGSGANVLTF

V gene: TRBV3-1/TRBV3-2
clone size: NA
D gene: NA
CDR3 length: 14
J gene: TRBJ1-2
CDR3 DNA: TGTGCCAGCAGCCAGAGGTCCGTCCTCTATGGCTACACCTTC
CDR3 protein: CASSQRSVLYGYTF

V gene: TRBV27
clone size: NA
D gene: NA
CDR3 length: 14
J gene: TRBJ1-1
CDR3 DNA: TGTGCCAGCACCGTCGACAGCCGCCGACCTGAAGCTTTCTTT
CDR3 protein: CASTVDSRRPEAFF

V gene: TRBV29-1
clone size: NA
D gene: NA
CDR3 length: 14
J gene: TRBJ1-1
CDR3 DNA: TGCAGCGTTGCCCCGACAGGTTGGGGCACTGAAGCTTTCTTT
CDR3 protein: CSVAPTGWGTEAFF

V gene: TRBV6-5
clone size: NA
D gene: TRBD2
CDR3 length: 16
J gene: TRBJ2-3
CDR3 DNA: TGTGCCAGCAGTTACGGTGGCGGGGGGGCCACAGATACGCAGTATTTT
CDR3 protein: CASSYGGGGATDTQYF

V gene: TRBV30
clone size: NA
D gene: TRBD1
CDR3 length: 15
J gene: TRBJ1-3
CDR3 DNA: TGTGCCTGGGGTGGCGACAGGGTGGTTGGAAACACCATATATTTT
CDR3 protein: CAWGGDRVVGNTIYF

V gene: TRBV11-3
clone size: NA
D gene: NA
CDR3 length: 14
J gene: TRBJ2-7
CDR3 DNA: TGTGCCAGCAGCCCCCGTACAGGTGTGTACGAGCAGTACTTC
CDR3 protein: CASSPRTGVYEQYF

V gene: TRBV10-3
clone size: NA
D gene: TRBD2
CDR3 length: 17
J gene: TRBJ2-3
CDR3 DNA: TGTGCCATCAGTCCGGGACTAGCGGGGGTTAGCACAGATACGCAGTATTTT
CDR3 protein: CAISPGLAGVSTDTQYF

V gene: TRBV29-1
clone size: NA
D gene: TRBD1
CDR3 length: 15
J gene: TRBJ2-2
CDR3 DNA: TGCAGCGTTCGGGACAGTTACGCGAACACCGGGGAGCTGTTTTTT
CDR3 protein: CSVRDSYANTGELFF

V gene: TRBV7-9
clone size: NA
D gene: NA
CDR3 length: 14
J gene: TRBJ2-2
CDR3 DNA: TGTGCCAGCAGGTCAGGGGGGCCCACCGGGGAGCTGTTTTTT
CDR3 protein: CASRSGGPTGELFF

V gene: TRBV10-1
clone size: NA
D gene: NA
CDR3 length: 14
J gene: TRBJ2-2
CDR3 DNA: TGCGCCAGCAGGCTCAACAGGGACACCGGGGAGCTGTTTTTT
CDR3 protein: CASRLNRDTGELFF

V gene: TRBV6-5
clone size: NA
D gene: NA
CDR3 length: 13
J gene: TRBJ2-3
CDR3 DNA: TGTGCCACCCAGGGGTTTTACACAGATACGCAGTATTTT
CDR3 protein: CATQGFYTDTQYF

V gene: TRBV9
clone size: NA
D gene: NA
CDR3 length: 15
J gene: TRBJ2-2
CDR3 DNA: TGTGCCAGTTCCTCAGGGTCCGAGAGAACCGGGGAGCTGTTTTTT
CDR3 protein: CASSSGSERTGELFF

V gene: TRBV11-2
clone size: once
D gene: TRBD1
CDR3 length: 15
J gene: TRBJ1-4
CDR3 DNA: TGTGCCAGCAGTTTCTCGGACAGGGCCTCAGAAAAACTGTTTTTT
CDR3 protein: CASSFSDRASEKLFF

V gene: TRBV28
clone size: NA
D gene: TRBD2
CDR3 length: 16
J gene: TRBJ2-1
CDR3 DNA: TGTGCCAGCAGTCTGGACATAGCGGGAGTCGGTAATGAGCAGTTCTTC
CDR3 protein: CASSLDIAGVGNEQFF

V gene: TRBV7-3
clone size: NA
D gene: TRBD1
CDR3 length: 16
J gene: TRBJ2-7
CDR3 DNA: TGTGCCAGCAGCAAAAAGGCGGGGACAGGGAACAACGAGCAGTACTTC
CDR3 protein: CASSKKAGTGNNEQYF

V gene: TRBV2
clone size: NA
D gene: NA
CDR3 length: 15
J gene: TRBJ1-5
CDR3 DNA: TGTGCCAGCAGTGAAATCCGGTCGGGGGTTCAGCCCCAGCATTTT
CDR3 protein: CASSEIRSGVQPQHF

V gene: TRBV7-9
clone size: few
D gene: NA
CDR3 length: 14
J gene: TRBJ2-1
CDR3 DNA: TGTGCCAGCAGCTTAGATCCCCAATACAATGAGCAGTTCTTC
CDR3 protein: CASSLDPQYNEQFF

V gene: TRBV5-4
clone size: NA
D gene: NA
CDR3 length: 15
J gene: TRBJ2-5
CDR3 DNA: TGTGCCAGCAGCTGGGACTCCCTCGCCGGGGGGACCCAGTACTTC
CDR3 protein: CASSWDSLAGGTQYF